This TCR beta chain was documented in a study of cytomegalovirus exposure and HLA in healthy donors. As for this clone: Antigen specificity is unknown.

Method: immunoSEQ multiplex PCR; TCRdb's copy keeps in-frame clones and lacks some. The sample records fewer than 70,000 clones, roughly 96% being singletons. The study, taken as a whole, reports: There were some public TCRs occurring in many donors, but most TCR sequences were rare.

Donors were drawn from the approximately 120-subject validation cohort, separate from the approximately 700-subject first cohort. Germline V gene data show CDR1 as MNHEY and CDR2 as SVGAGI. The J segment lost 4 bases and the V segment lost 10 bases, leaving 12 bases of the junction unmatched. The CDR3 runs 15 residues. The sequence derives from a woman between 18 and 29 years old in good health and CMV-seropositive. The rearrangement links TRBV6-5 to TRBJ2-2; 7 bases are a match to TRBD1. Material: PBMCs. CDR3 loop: CATKRETGSTGELFF. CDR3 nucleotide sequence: TGTGCCACCAAGCGAGAGACAGGGTCCACCGGGGAGCTGTTTTTT.